The 15 T cell receptor beta chains presented below share a single source sample, sequenced in a study of blood T cells in healthy people across ages. A second roughly 7 to 11 cycle PCR used barcoded and J-beta primers. TCRdb re-derived calls from the 5' RACE reads in MiXCR, one entry per CDR3 protein. This sample has 730,000 or so distinct CDR3 sequences, with more than 40% found just once. The sequenced sample was blood. Receptor source: an older woman in good health.

The chain uses TRBV7-2 and TRBJ1-1, with D tentatively TRBD1 (5 bases). The CDR3 is 17 residues long. Germline lookup yields CDR1 SGHTA and CDR2 FQGNSA. The V end lost 6 bases, the J end lost 1 base, and 21 bases lay between the germline ends. Here the CDR3 DNA reads TGTGCCAGCAGTCCATGGACGGGCGGGGGTTGGAACACTGAAGCTTTCTTT. It encodes CASSPWTGGGWNTEAFF.

The chain joins TRBV20-1 to TRBJ2-5; D gene unclear. Germline CDR1 reads DFQATT; CDR2 reads SNEGSKA (reference sequence). Between the trimmed V and J ends, which lost 3 bases and 5 bases, there was a span of 25 bases. This CDR3 spans 17 amino acids. For the CDR3, the DNA is TGCAGTGCTAGTGGCCCTATAGGAGCCACCCTTGCCGAGACCCAGTACTTC. Its translation is CSASGPIGATLAETQYF.

Only a few counts were recorded for this clonotype. One end of the junction varies from germline; a read error may be responsible. The J gene is TRBJ2-5, the V gene TRBV13; 7 bases are a match to TRBD2. The J call may be wrong; the DNA end is better matched by TRBJ2-7. The V gene's germline CDR1 is PRHDT and CDR2 FYEKMQ (reference sequence). CDR3 length equals 16 residues. The CDR3 loop is CASSVGSSGISNEQYF. CDR3 DNA: TGTGCCAGCAGCGTAGGATCAAGCGGGATTAGCAACGAGCAGTACTTC.

On this clonotype: Germline and junction disagree at one end, which may indicate a read error. CDR3 protein: CASSLNIGQGNAGELFF. CDR3 nucleotide sequence: TGTGCCAGCAGCCTTAATATAGGACAGGGGAACGCCGGGGAGCTGTTTTTT. This chain uses TRBV4-2 with TRBJ2-2; 9 bases line up with TRBD1. Germline assignment: CDR1 LGHNA and CDR2 YNFKEQ. CDR3 length: 17 amino acids.

In this sample, this clonotype turned up a few times. The gene calls are TRBV6-1 and TRBJ2-1; D is unresolved. V dropped 3 bases and J dropped 9 bases, with 15 bases sitting between them. The CDR3 sequence is 14 residues long. Germline V CDR1 and CDR2: MNHNS, SASEGT. The CDR3 protein is CASSDTTRRVEQFF. The CDR3, as DNA: TGTGCCAGCAGTGATACGACCCGTCGGGTTGAGCAGTTCTTC.

CDR3 in DNA: TGTGCCAGCAGTCCCGCACTAGCGGGGTACGAGCAGTACTTC. Residues: CASSPALAGYEQYF. V gene TRBV12-3 or TRBV12-4 combines with J gene TRBJ2-7; TRBD2 aligns across 10 bases. This CDR3 is 14 amino acids long. The trim removed 5 bases at V and 4 bases at J, leaving 5 bases unmatched.

This clonotype has a handful of counts. J is TRBJ1-2 and V is TRBV29-1; possibly TRBD1 for D (6 bases). Germline V lookup: CDR1 SQVTM, CDR2 ANQGSEA. This CDR3 has 17 residues. Deletions cut 4 bases from V and 8 bases from J, with 29 bases between. The CDR3 nucleotides are TGCAGCGTTGCCTCGACTCTCCCAGGGGCGGGTTCGGCGGGCTACACCTTC. It yields the protein CSVASTLPGAGSAGYTF.

This clonotype was detected a few times. The rearrangement links TRBV9 to TRBJ1-2; TRBD1 is a possible D gene (6 bases). Germline lookup yields CDR1 SGDLS and CDR2 YYNGEE. The CDR3 sequence is 15 residues long. The V end lost 2 bases, the J end lost 2 bases, and 13 bases lay between the germline ends. This chain's CDR3 is CASSVDTGTNYGYTF. CDR3 coding DNA: TGTGCCAGCAGCGTCGACACCGGGACAAACTATGGCTACACCTTC. Using reference TRBV9 and TRBJ1-2 for the parts outside the CDR3, the full variable domain is DSGVTQTPKHLITATGQRVTLRCSPRSGDLSVYWYQQSLDQGLQFLIQYYNGEERAKGNILERFSAQQFPDLHSELNLSSLELGDSALYFCASSVDTGTNYGYTFGSGTRLTVV.

This clonotype was seen a handful of times. V is TRBV5-8 and J is TRBJ2-1; D is unresolved. The V and J ends lost 1 base and 4 bases respectively, with 9 bases between them. Germline lookup yields CDR1 SGHTS and CDR2 YDEGEE. The CDR3 is 14 residues long. CDR3 sequence (DNA): TGTGCCAGCAGCTTGCATCTGGGTTACAATGAGCAGTTCTTC. Translation: CASSLHLGYNEQFF.

The rearrangement uses TRBV24-1 and TRBJ1-1, with D tentatively TRBD1 (5 bases). Trimming pared 2 bases from V and 4 bases from J, leaving 13 bases between. This CDR3 spans 15 amino acids. CDR1 KGHDR and CDR2 SFDVKD come from the germline V gene. The CDR3 DNA follows: TGTGCCACCAGTGATTCGCAGGGTAGGGGCACTGAAGCTTTCTTT. Translated, it gives CATSDSQGRGTEAFF.

This rearrangement joins TRBV11-2 to TRBJ2-2; possible D gene TRBD2, 5 bases. V shed 5 bases and J shed 3 bases, with 16 bases lying between them. Per the germline V gene, CDR1 is SGHAT and CDR2 is FQNNGV. This CDR3 comprises 16 residues. CDR3: CASSASPSRDTGELFF. The CDR3 bases are TGTGCCAGCAGCGCTAGCCCTTCGCGGGACACCGGGGAGCTGTTTTTT.

The rearrangement joins TRBV2 to TRBJ2-5, with D possibly TRBD1 on 6 matching bases. The J call could be wrong; TRBJ2-7 is a better fit for the DNA end. Germline V gives CDR1 SNHLY, CDR2 FYNNEI. The CDR3 spans 13 residues. The CDR3 loop reads CVSDQGLDHEQYF. The DNA for the CDR3 is TGTGTTTCCGACCAGGGGTTGGACCACGAGCAGTACTTC.

The chain carries TRBV20-1 and TRBJ2-5, with 14 positions matching TRBD2. The germline CDR1 and CDR2 sequences are DFQATT and SNEGSKA (reference sequence). The CDR3 covers 15 residues. With V trimmed by 6 bases and J by 5 bases, 8 bases remained unmatched. The DNA for the CDR3 is TGCAGTGCGCTCAGGGGGACTAGCGGGGGTGAGACCCAGTACTTC. Amino acid sequence: CSALRGTSGGETQYF.

The J gene is TRBJ2-7, the V gene TRBV7-2; 9 bases are a match to TRBD2. This CDR3 is 13 amino acids long. The V and J ends lost 6 bases and 5 bases, in that order; junction bases with no gene match: 5. Germline V CDR1 and CDR2: SGHTA, FQGNSA. The CDR3 region has the DNA TGTGCCAGCAGAGTAGCGGGAGCGAACGAGCAGTACTTC. This sequence encodes CASRVAGANEQYF.

The rearrangement uses TRBV7-3 and TRBJ2-7; TRBD1 matches at 7 bases. The germline CDR1 and CDR2 sequences are SGHTA and FQGTGA. The CDR3 loop spans 14 amino acids. V trimming: 5 bases; J trimming: 5 bases; junction bases outside the gene matches: 9. CDR3 sequence: CASSPRDRAHEQYF. The CDR3 DNA sequence: TGTGCCAGCAGCCCACGGGACAGAGCCCACGAGCAGTACTTC.